This record concerns one T cell receptor (beta chain) sequence. J was trimmed by 3 bases and V by 7 bases; bases with no gene match: 5. Germline V lookup: CDR1 LNHDA, CDR2 SQIVND (reference sequence). The CDR3 runs 14 residues. These data are taken from a study of control samples from healthy donors and cancer patients. Clones were sequenced by immunoSEQ multiplex PCR, and TCRdb holds only the in-frame ones, with some missing. The data show just over 150,000 clones, with approximately 93% seen just once and 8.5% held by the top ten. Sequenced: blood. The sequence derives from a middle-aged woman in good health. The V call is TRBV19, the J call TRBJ2-2, with 7 nucleotides matching TRBD1. The CDR3 loop is CASIRDRDTGELFF. The CDR3 region has the DNA TGTGCCAGTATTAGGGACAGAGACACCGGGGAGCTGTTTTTT.